Listed below are T cell receptor beta chains from one sample, sequenced in a study of control samples from healthy donors and cancer patients. Profiling relied on immunoSEQ multiplex PCR, and the TCRdb table lists in-frame clones only, not all of them. The table lists roughly 63,000 clones, 90% of them singletons. Sequencing was performed on PBMCs. The origin of the receptors is a man aged 55 to 70 with colorectal cancer. The CDR3 runs from the conserved cysteine through the conserved F or W. The D gene is left open where the match is weak. A clone size is listed for some rows: how often the clone was seen (once, few, many), or a class if it is expanded.

D gene	V gene	J gene	clone size	CDR3 DNA	CDR3 protein
NA	TRBV6-1	TRBJ2-1	NA	TGTGCCAGCAGTGACCGGGGGGCAGGGGGCCGCAATGAGCAGTTCTTC	CASSDRGAGGRNEQFF
NA	TRBV20-1	TRBJ1-1	once	TGCAGTGCTAGTTTCCAGACGATGAACACTGAAGCTTTCTTT	CSASFQTMNTEAFF
TRBD1	TRBV3-1/TRBV3-2	TRBJ1-6	once	TGTGCCAGCAGCGTGGACAGGGGTCAATCACCCCTCCACTTT	CASSVDRGQSPLHF
NA	TRBV19	TRBJ1-5	NA	TGTGCCAGTAGTCCCGCCCGGGGTAGAGGCAATCAGCCCCAGCATTTT	CASSPARGRGNQPQHF
NA	TRBV4-1	TRBJ1-5	few	TGCGCCAGCAGCCAAGTTCTTACCAAGGGCAATCAGCCCCAGCATTTT	CASSQVLTKGNQPQHF
TRBD2	TRBV18	TRBJ2-3	NA	TGTGCCAGCTCTCTGGGACTAGCGGTCACAGATACGCAGTATTTT	CASSLGLAVTDTQYF
TRBD1	TRBV11-1	TRBJ2-1	NA	TGTGCCAGCAGATCGGGACAGGCTAGGGATGAGCAGTTCTTC	CASRSGQARDEQFF
TRBD2	TRBV29-1	TRBJ2-1	NA	TGCAGCGTCGTCAAGCTAGCGGGGATTTACAATGAGCAGTTCTTC	CSVVKLAGIYNEQFF
NA	TRBV28	TRBJ1-6	once	TGTGCCAGCTCACGGGGGGTAGGGTCACCCCTCCACTTT	CASSRGVGSPLHF
NA	TRBV28	TRBJ2-2	NA	TGTGCCAGCAGTTTGGGGGTACTGGTGGTCGCGAACACCGGGGAGCTGTTTTTT	CASSLGVLVVANTGELFF
NA	TRBV2	TRBJ2-7	NA	TGTGCCAGCAGTTATAGACAGGAGAGCTACGAGCAGTACTTC	CASSYRQESYEQYF
TRBD1	TRBV2	TRBJ1-2	once	TGTGCCAGTAGACCCAGACAGGGGGTGATCAGAAACTATGGCTACACCTTC	CASRPRQGVIRNYGYTF
TRBD1	TRBV6-1	TRBJ1-5	once	TGTGCCAGCAGTGAATGGGGACAGGGACTGAAGCCCCAGCATTTT	CASSEWGQGLKPQHF
NA	TRBV5-6	TRBJ1-6	NA	TGTGCCAGCAGCTTGTTGGGGGACTCCTATAATTCACCCCTCCACTTT	CASSLLGDSYNSPLHF
TRBD2	TRBV7-2	TRBJ2-1	NA	TGTGCCAGCAGCTTAGCACTAGCGGGGCTTAGGAATGAGCAGTTCTTC	CASSLALAGLRNEQFF
NA	TRBV30	TRBJ1-2	NA	TGTGCCTGGAGTGTAGCGACAGGCGCTACCCTTGGGGGCTACACCTTC	CAWSVATGATLGGYTF
NA	TRBV6-5	TRBJ2-1	NA	TGTGCCAGCAGTAATAGGAATGAGCAGTTCTTC	CASSNRNEQFF
NA	TRBV3-1/TRBV3-2	TRBJ2-5	NA	TGTGCCAGCAGCCAAGGTGGCCTAGCAGGGGAGACCCAGTACTTC	CASSQGGLAGETQYF
TRBD2	TRBV4-2	TRBJ2-3	NA	TGTGCCAGCAGCCAAGTGGCTAGCGGGACCCGCACAGATACGCAGTATTTT	CASSQVASGTRTDTQYF
TRBD1	TRBV11-2	TRBJ1-2	NA	TGTGCCATCGAGGGGGGGCCTGGACAGGAATTTGGTGGCTACACCTTC	CAIEGGPGQEFGGYTF
NA	TRBV6-5	TRBJ2-1	NA	TGTGCCAGCAGTTCTGGGATTAGCTCCTACAATGAGCAGTTCTTC	CASSSGISSYNEQFF
TRBD2	TRBV10-3	TRBJ2-7	NA	TGTGCCATCAGTGAATGGGGGGGTCTGTACGAGCAGTACTTC	CAISEWGGLYEQYF
NA	TRBV2	TRBJ1-4	NA	TGTGCCAGCAGTGAACGTCTTGCAACTAATGAAAAACTGTTTTTT	CASSERLATNEKLFF
TRBD1	TRBV23-1	TRBJ2-7	once	TGCGCCAGCAGTCCTACGGACAGGAACTCCTACGAGCAGTACTTC	CASSPTDRNSYEQYF
NA	TRBV2	TRBJ1-4	once	TGTGCCAGCAGTGACTTTAGGGACCGCGATGAAAAACTGTTTTTT	CASSDFRDRDEKLFF
NA	TRBV7-3	TRBJ2-7	NA	TGTGCCAGCAGCTTCTCGGGGGGCCCCTACGAGCAGTACTTC	CASSFSGGPYEQYF
TRBD2	TRBV5-4	TRBJ2-5	once	TGTGCCAGCAGCTTCGCTAGCGGACAAGAGACCCAGTACTTC	CASSFASGQETQYF
TRBD1	TRBV4-3	TRBJ1-2	NA	TGCGCCAGCAGCCATACCGGGACAGGGGGGAACTATGGCTACACCTTC	CASSHTGTGGNYGYTF
TRBD2	TRBV12-3/TRBV12-4	TRBJ2-7	NA	TGTGCCAGCTCTAGCGGGGGCTACGAGCAGTACTTC	CASSSGGYEQYF
NA	TRBV7-9	TRBJ1-6	once	TGTGCCAGCAGCTTAGGGGGAGATTATAATTCACCCCTCCACTTT	CASSLGGDYNSPLHF
NA	TRBV28	TRBJ2-5	NA	TGTGCCAGCAGATCTCCCGGGACAAAGCTAAAGGGCTACTTC	CASRSPGTKLKGYF
TRBD2	TRBV27	TRBJ2-7	NA	TGTGCCAGCAGTTTATCCAGCGGGGGCCCCCCGTACTACGAGCAGTACTTC	CASSLSSGGPPYYEQYF
NA	TRBV6-5	TRBJ2-1	NA	TGTGCCAGCAGTTACCGACGGGTACTGTCATCCAATGAGCAGTTCTTC	CASSYRRVLSSNEQFF
NA	TRBV12-2	TRBJ2-6	NA	NA	CASRLAGQGWGSGANVLTF
TRBD2	TRBV28	TRBJ2-3	few	TGTGCCGGGTCCTCAGAGCGGGGGGCCACAGATACGCAGTATTTT	CAGSSERGATDTQYF
NA	TRBV19	TRBJ2-3	NA	TGTGCCAGTAGTCTTGGACTCACGGATACGCAGTATTTT	CASSLGLTDTQYF
NA	TRBV9	TRBJ2-3	NA	TGTGCCAGCAGCCCCCAGGGACTGGGAGATACGCAGTATTTT	CASSPQGLGDTQYF
NA	TRBV12-3/TRBV12-4	TRBJ2-7	NA	TGTGCCGGCACGGGCAGCTCCTACGAGCAGTACTTC	CAGTGSSYEQYF
NA	TRBV18	TRBJ2-5	NA	TGTGCCAGCTCACCACCGACGAGGGGAAGGGACGGAGAGACCCAGTACTTC	CASSPPTRGRDGETQYF
NA	TRBV3-1/TRBV3-2	TRBJ1-1	NA	TGTGCCAGCAGCCAACTGGGGGGCTGGACTGAAGCTTTCTTT	CASSQLGGWTEAFF
NA	TRBV6-5	TRBJ2-7	few	TGTGCCAGCACCCCAGCCGGGCAGAGGTCCTACGAGCAGTACTTC	CASTPAGQRSYEQYF
TRBD1	TRBV12-3/TRBV12-4	TRBJ1-2	NA	TGTGCCAGCAGCCTGGGACAGGGAGGTGGCTACACCTTC	CASSLGQGGGYTF
NA	TRBV5-6	TRBJ1-1	NA	TGTGCCAGCAGCTGGGGGATAGCCGGTCTGGGTGCTGAAGCTTTCTTT	CASSWGIAGLGAEAFF
NA	TRBV9	TRBJ1-3	NA	TGTGCCAGCAGCGTCAGGGGAGTGTCCTCTGGAAACACCATATATTTT	CASSVRGVSSGNTIYF
NA	TRBV5-6	TRBJ2-3	NA	TGTGCCAGCAACACTAGGAGTGTAGATACGCAGTATTTT	CASNTRSVDTQYF
NA	TRBV19	TRBJ1-5	NA	TGTGCCAGTAGTATTGAGAGGGCACGGCCCCAGCATTTT	CASSIERARPQHF
NA	TRBV5-1	TRBJ2-7	NA	TGCGCCAGCAAACAGGGTACCGACGAGCAGTACTTC	CASKQGTDEQYF
TRBD1	TRBV18	TRBJ1-5	NA	TGTGCCAGCTCATATTCAGGGGGCAACCAGCCCCAGCATTTT	CASSYSGGNQPQHF
NA	TRBV7-8	TRBJ2-7	once	TGTGCCAGCAGCCCGCCGGTAGCTGGGGAGCAGTACTTC	CASSPPVAGEQYF